The 27 T cell receptor beta chains listed next were all sequenced from one sample in a study of glioma-infiltrating T cells after dendritic cell vaccination. Time point in this sample: after dendritic cell vaccination, including at tumor progression/relapse. Clones were sequenced by immunoSEQ multiplex PCR, and TCRdb holds only the in-frame ones, with some missing. The sample has more than 85,000 clones; 90% are singletons. The source was blood, collected after dendritic cell vaccination. All receptors come from a human donor with glioblastoma.

This clone turned up a few times. CDR3 protein: CASAGERGQPQHF. The DNA for the CDR3 is TGTGCCAGCGCCGGGGAACGGGGTCAGCCCCAGCATTTT. This chain uses TRBV6-1 with TRBJ1-5; D remains unclear. Trimming removed 8 bases at V and 6 bases at J, with 14 bases between. CDR1 is MNHNS and CDR2 is SASEGT in the germline V gene. The CDR3 loop spans 13 amino acids.

The genes are TRBV6-1 and TRBJ1-1, with TRBD1 matching 7 bases. The CDR3 totals 15 residues. From germline, CDR1 is MNHNS and CDR2 SASEGT. V lost 6 bases, J lost 5 bases, and 12 bases stayed unmatched. The CDR3 spells CASSPGQLMRTEAFF. In nucleotides, the CDR3 is TGTGCCAGCAGCCCGGGACAGCTCATGAGGACTGAAGCTTTCTTT.

The chain recombines TRBV4-1 with TRBJ1-6, with D possibly matching TRBD1 (5 bases). V dropped 0 bases and J dropped 6 bases, with 9 bases sitting between them. Germline loops: CDR1 MGHRA, CDR2 YSYEKL. The CDR3 is made up of 15 amino acids. The CDR3 region is CASSQDPGFNSPLHF. Here the CDR3 DNA reads TGCGCCAGCAGCCAAGATCCAGGGTTTAATTCACCCCTCCACTTT.

Concerning this clone itself: Different DNA sequences within this sample yield the same CDR3. This chain joins TRBV4-2 and TRBJ1-6; 8 positions agree with TRBD1. Trimming removed 5 bases from V and 7 bases from J; junction bases left unmatched: 4. The germline CDR1 and CDR2 sequences are LGHNA and YNFKEQ. The CDR3 spans 14 residues. In nucleotides, the CDR3 is TGTGCCAGCAGCGTGGACAGGGAGAATTCACCCCTCCACTTT. Protein: CASSVDRENSPLHF.

The chain joins TRBV2 to TRBJ2-1; the D gene is possibly TRBD1 (5 bases). V was trimmed by 6 bases and J by 10 bases, leaving 10 bases between them. The germline V gene encodes CDR1 SNHLY and CDR2 FYNNEI. The CDR3 loop spans 11 amino acids. CDR3 residues: CASRRTNEQFF. Written as DNA, the CDR3 is TGTGCCAGCAGGCGGACAAACGAGCAGTTCTTC.

This chain connects TRBV5-4 to TRBJ2-7; 10 bases align to TRBD2. The germline V gene has CDR1 SGHNT and CDR2 YYREEE (reference sequence). This CDR3 comprises 16 residues. V gave up 3 bases and J gave up 7 bases; unmatched junction bases: 13. The CDR3 region is CASSSLAGGPPREQYF. As DNA, the CDR3 is TGTGCCAGCAGCTCCTTAGCGGGAGGCCCCCCTCGAGAGCAGTACTTC.

The rearrangement links TRBV6-9 to TRBJ2-5; 10 bases align to TRBD2. The CDR3 is made up of 20 amino acids. Looked up from germline, CDR1 is MNHGY and CDR2 is SVAAGI. Trimming removed 0 bases from V and 2 bases from J; junction bases left unmatched: 15. CDR3 DNA sequence: TGTGCCAGCAGTTATTCTATCCATGAATTAGCGGGGGGCCCGCAAGAGACCCAGTACTTC. Its protein product is CASSYSIHELAGGPQETQYF.

The V call is TRBV27, the J call TRBJ1-2; D call uncertain. The CDR3 length is 14 residues. Germline V gene data show CDR1 as MNHEY and CDR2 as SMNVEV (reference sequence). Deletions cut 2 bases from V and 5 bases from J, with 12 bases between. Here the CDR3 DNA reads TGTGCCAGCAGTTTAGAGCCGACAACTTATGGCTACACCTTC. Translation gives CASSLEPTTYGYTF.

This clone has more than one count but fewer than ten. The chain combines TRBV6-6 with TRBJ1-6; 8 bases line up with TRBD1. With V trimmed by 0 bases and J by 9 bases, 7 bases remained unmatched. The CDR3 is 16 residues long. Germline CDR1 MNHNY, CDR2 SVGAGI (reference sequence). CDR3 sequence: CASSYSPGQAGSPLHF. The CDR3 DNA reads TGTGCCAGCAGTTACTCTCCGGGACAGGCTGGTTCACCCCTCCACTTT.

V gene TRBV2 combines with J gene TRBJ2-3; maybe TRBD2 (7 bases). CDR3 length: 14 amino acids. The V end was cut by 7 bases, the J end by 4 bases, with 15 bases between. Germline V gene data show CDR1 as SNHLY and CDR2 as FYNNEI. CDR3 residues: CASNGGGVADTQYF. CDR3 in DNA: TGTGCCAGCAACGGAGGGGGGGTAGCAGATACGCAGTATTTT.

This clone was observed a few times. V gene TRBV30 combines with J gene TRBJ2-1; tentative D call: TRBD1 (5 bases). Trimming took off 4 bases at V and 9 bases at J, with 13 bases between the two ends. Germline CDR1 is GTSNPN and CDR2 is SVGIG (reference sequence). This CDR3 contains 12 residues. CDR3 amino acids: CAWTPIRGEQFF. CDR3 DNA: TGTGCCTGGACCCCCATTAGGGGTGAGCAGTTCTTC. Drawing the rest from reference TRBV30 and TRBJ2-1, the complete variable domain is SQTIHQWPATLVQPVGSPLSLECTVEGTSNPNLYWYRQAAGRGLQLLFYSVGIGQISSEVPQNLSASRPQDRQFILSSKKLLLSDSGFYLCAWTPIRGEQFFGPGTRLTVL.

The V gene is TRBV4-1, the J gene TRBJ2-2; 7 bases line up with TRBD2. V lost 0 bases and J lost 7; bases outside the gene matches: 8. The length of the CDR3 is 16 residues. Germline V gene lookup returns CDR1 MGHRA and CDR2 YSYEKL. CDR3 amino acids: CASSQEGASGVGELFF. The CDR3 bases are TGCGCCAGCAGCCAAGAGGGTGCCAGCGGGGTCGGGGAGCTGTTTTTT.

This rearrangement joins TRBV6-1 to TRBJ2-7; the match to TRBD2 covers 8 bases. Germline CDR1 reads MNHNS; CDR2 reads SASEGT. This CDR3 is 14 amino acids long. Trimming removed 10 bases from V and 5 bases from J; junction bases left unmatched: 13. The CDR3 spells CATAPPGGQNEQYF. CDR3 coding DNA: TGTGCCACCGCCCCCCCGGGAGGGCAGAACGAGCAGTACTTC.

The chain carries TRBV11-3 and TRBJ2-7; 10 bases map to TRBD1. The CDR3 contains 14 residues. Unmatched junction bases numbered 5, after V lost 5 bases and J lost 4 bases. Germline lookup yields CDR1 SGHNT and CDR2 YENEEA. CDR3 nucleotides: TGTGCCAGCAGCCTGGGACAGGGGCGGTACGAGCAGTACTTC. This codes for CASSLGQGRYEQYF.

This chain links TRBV5-1 with TRBJ1-2; perhaps TRBD1 as D (5 bases). The CDR3 spans 14 residues. The V end was cut by 0 bases, the J end by 2 bases, with 8 bases between. Germline assignment: CDR1 SGHRS and CDR2 YFSETQ. This CDR3 reads CASSLERGNYGYTF. CDR3 in DNA: TGCGCCAGCAGCTTGGAGCGGGGCAACTATGGCTACACCTTC.

The CDR3 is CASSERTQETQYF. CDR3 DNA sequence: TGTGCCAGCAGTGAACGGACACAGGAGACCCAGTACTTC. The chain has TRBV6-1 and TRBJ2-5; D perhaps matches TRBD1 (5 bases). V was cut by 2 bases and J by 5 bases, with 9 bases left in between. The germline CDR1 and CDR2 sequences are MNHNS and SASEGT. CDR3 length: 13 residues.

This clone was seen once. The chain is built from TRBV6-5 and TRBJ2-7; TRBD1 matches 8 bases. CDR3 length: 15 residues. Germline V lookup: CDR1 MNHEY, CDR2 SVGAGI. V dropped 6 bases and J dropped 2; count of bases not matched to a gene: 9. CDR3 protein: CASSLGQASPYEQYF. The CDR3 DNA reads as TGTGCCAGCAGCTTGGGACAGGCCTCCCCCTACGAGCAGTACTTC.

This chain uses TRBV6-5 with TRBJ1-2, with TRBD1 identical over 8 bases. The CDR3 has 14 residues. The germline gives CDR1 MNHEY, CDR2 SVGAGI. Germline trimming cut 2 bases from V and 7 bases from J; bases unmatched to any gene: 6. DNA of the CDR3: TGTGCCAGCAGTTACGCCAGGGGGCTCGGTGGCTACACCTTC. It encodes CASSYARGLGGYTF.

J is TRBJ2-7 and V is TRBV28, with 10 bases aligning to TRBD1. Looked up from germline, CDR1 is MDHEN and CDR2 is SYDVKM. V was pared by 6 bases and J by 4 bases, with 6 bases of the junction left unmatched. This CDR3 is 14 amino acids long. CDR3 loop: CASRRTGGGYEQYF. As DNA, the CDR3 is TGTGCCAGCAGAAGGACAGGGGGTGGGTACGAGCAGTACTTC.

The V gene is TRBV10-3, the J gene TRBJ1-5; D gene uncertain. Trimming left V 9 bases short and J 2 bases short, with 11 bases between. This CDR3 contains 13 residues. The germline V gene encodes CDR1 ENHRY and CDR2 SYGVKD. CDR3 nucleotides: TGTGCCATTGGTGCGGGAGGCAATCAGCCCCAGCATTTT. Translating gives CAIGAGGNQPQHF.

The chain joins TRBV5-1 to TRBJ2-1; the match to TRBD2 covers 11 bases. This CDR3 spans 15 amino acids. Per the germline V gene, CDR1 is SGHRS and CDR2 is YFSETQ. Trimming took 5 bases from V and 4 from J; bases not matched to a gene: 5. The CDR3, as DNA: TGCGCCAGCAGGTCGACTAGCGGGACTTACAATGAGCAGTTCTTC. This sequence encodes CASRSTSGTYNEQFF.

The rearrangement joins TRBV7-8 to TRBJ2-2; 9 positions match TRBD1. Germline V gives CDR1 SGHVS, CDR2 FQNEAQ. After removal of 5 bases from V and 0 bases from J, the junction contained 7 bases not matched to a gene. This CDR3 comprises 17 residues. CDR3 loop: CASSPGQGTTNTGELFF. CDR3 in DNA: TGTGCCAGCAGCCCAGGACAGGGGACGACGAACACCGGGGAGCTGTTTTTT.

This clone was found a few times. This CDR3 is also generated by other DNA sequences in the sample. CDR3 sequence (DNA): TGTGCCAGCAGCGTAGCTTCAGGTTCCACCTCACCCCTCCACTTT. It translates to CASSVASGSTSPLHF. The chain employs TRBV9 and TRBJ1-6; D ambiguous. Germline V gives CDR1 SGDLS, CDR2 YYNGEE. Trimming stripped 0 bases from V and 10 bases from J, with 14 bases between. CDR3 size: 15 residues.

The chain recombines TRBV5-1 with TRBJ2-7; 8 nucleotides line up with TRBD2. With 4 bases clipped from V and 7 bases from J, the junction kept 10 bases outside the gene matches. CDR3 size: 14 residues. Germline loops: CDR1 SGHRS, CDR2 YFSETQ. In DNA, the CDR3 is TGCGCCAGCAGCCTTGATAGCGGGACGGGGGAGCAGTACTTC. This sequence encodes CASSLDSGTGEQYF.

The chain recombines TRBV27 with TRBJ1-3, with 7 bases fitting TRBD1. The CDR3 sequence is 18 residues long. Germline values: CDR1 MNHEY, CDR2 SMNVEV (reference sequence). The junction had 13 bases not matched to a gene; V was cut back by 5 bases and J by 0 bases. CDR3 coding DNA: TGTGCCAGCAGTCCAACCTCGGACAGGAGGAACTCTGGAAACACCATATATTTT. It specifies CASSPTSDRRNSGNTIYF.

CDR3 loop: CASSFTENTEAFF. CDR3 nucleotide sequence: TGCGCCAGCAGCTTTACAGAGAACACTGAAGCTTTCTTT. The chain uses TRBV5-1 and TRBJ1-1, with D unclear. Germline assignment: CDR1 SGHRS and CDR2 YFSETQ. Trimming took off 2 bases at V and 1 base at J, with 6 bases between the two ends. The CDR3 spans 13 residues.

The rearrangement joins TRBV29-1 to TRBJ1-1, with D possibly TRBD1 on 6 matching bases. The V end lost 5 bases, the J end lost 1 base, and 11 bases lay between the germline ends. The CDR3 has 13 residues. Germline V gene sequence: CDR1 SQVTM, CDR2 ANQGSEA. The CDR3 region has the DNA TGCAGCGTTTCAGGGGCCCAGAACACTGAAGCTTTCTTT. Its protein product is CSVSGAQNTEAFF.